This entry is about one T cell receptor beta chain. As processed by the authors: Nucleated cell number was recorded as an estimate derived from reference gene primer amplification. Method: immunoSEQ multiplex PCR; TCRdb's copy keeps in-frame clones and lacks some. Clonal size and the V and J genes are those of that table, whereas D and trimming came from the DNA. The sample lists fewer than 250,000 clones; approximately 80% were seen once. The sample comes from a study of blood T cell repertoires in COVID-19. Whole-study context: Some COVID-19 samples were acute and others convalescent; all came from the United States, Italy and Spain. The cDNA or gDNA used as material had been derived from T cells, B-cell-depleted T cells, or PBMCs.

Per germline, CDR1 LGHDT and CDR2 YNNKEL (reference sequence). This CDR3 has 16 amino acids. V was clipped by 4 bases and J by 9 bases; unmatched bases: 6. Categorization into cohorts depended on clinical history that participants reported. This sequence originates from a woman between 35 and 50 years old with acute COVID-19. Material for sequencing was PBMCs or T cells enriched from blood (not recorded which). This chain links TRBV3-1 (or the pseudogene TRBV3-2) with TRBJ2-1; 16 bases match TRBD2. This chain's CDR3 is CASSPTGLAGGGEQFF. The CDR3 DNA follows: TGTGCCAGCAGCCCAACGGGACTAGCGGGAGGGGGTGAGCAGTTCTTC.